This T cell receptor (beta chain) was sequenced for a study of blood T cell repertoires in COVID-19. About the study: Sample material is recorded as cDNA or gDNA derived from T cells, B-cell-depleted T cells, or PBMCs.

Original processing methods: It was from reference gene primer amplification that nucleated cell counts were estimated. Method: immunoSEQ multiplex PCR; TCRdb's copy keeps in-frame clones and lacks some. The V and J calls and clone size were taken over from that table, and D and trimming were inferred from the DNA. The profile shows 150,000 or so clones, about 89% of them singletons. V was pared by 7 bases and J by 2 bases, with 11 bases between. CDR1 and CDR2 (germline): MNHEY, SVGAGI. This CDR3 is 13 amino acids long. This sequence originates from a woman in her 70s with COVID-19, enrolled during active disease. V and J are TRBV6-5 and TRBJ2-5; weak D call: TRBD1 (5 bases). Sequenced: peripheral blood. DNA for the CDR3: TGTGCCAGCATGCTCAGGGCGCAAGAGACCCAGTACTTC. It codes for CASMLRAQETQYF.